The rows below give T cell receptor beta chains drawn from one sample of a study of shared clonotypes between healthy human individuals. Only in-frame clones appear in the TCRdb table, and some are missing; sequencing was by immunoSEQ multiplex PCR. The sample records some 740,000 clones, more than 85% being singletons. Material: naive CD8+ T cells sorted from blood. Receptors originate from a man aged 25 to 40 in good health. Both conserved end residues are trimmed from each CDR3. Each record gives: V gene, clone size, J gene, CDR3 protein. Size is stated for part of the rows, as once, few or many counts, or as a class when the clone is expanded.

v_gene: TRBV19; abundance: NA; j_gene: TRBJ2-7; CDR3aa: ASSSVGSSYEQY
v_gene: TRBV5-4; abundance: NA; j_gene: TRBJ2-7; CDR3aa: ASSVQDRLRYEQY
v_gene: TRBV21-1; abundance: NA; j_gene: TRBJ2-7; CDR3aa: ASSKALSETSGSGEQY
v_gene: TRBV11-2; abundance: NA; j_gene: TRBJ2-3; CDR3aa: ASSHSDTQY
v_gene: TRBV29-1; abundance: NA; j_gene: TRBJ1-2; CDR3aa: SVGTDTPYGYT
v_gene: TRBV29-1; abundance: NA; j_gene: TRBJ2-7; CDR3aa: SVTGGRSYEQY
v_gene: TRBV11-2; abundance: NA; j_gene: TRBJ2-3; CDR3aa: ASSLTPGQGLNVDTQY
v_gene: TRBV5-4; abundance: NA; j_gene: TRBJ1-3; CDR3aa: ASSQDLRGSGNTIY
v_gene: TRBV5-4; abundance: NA; j_gene: TRBJ2-5; CDR3aa: ASSLRVSSLQETQY
v_gene: TRBV28; abundance: once; j_gene: TRBJ2-5; CDR3aa: ASSLWGGQETQY
v_gene: TRBV27; abundance: NA; j_gene: TRBJ2-3; CDR3aa: ASTQGRNTDTQY
v_gene: TRBV4-1; abundance: NA; j_gene: TRBJ2-5; CDR3aa: ASSQDAREGETQY
v_gene: TRBV27; abundance: NA; j_gene: TRBJ2-4; CDR3aa: ASSLSIVAVAKNIQY
v_gene: TRBV29-1; abundance: NA; j_gene: TRBJ2-2; CDR3aa: SVEAVNTGELF
v_gene: TRBV7-6; abundance: NA; j_gene: TRBJ1-5; CDR3aa: ASSPGENQPQH
v_gene: TRBV29-1; abundance: NA; j_gene: TRBJ2-2; CDR3aa: SVEGRGVTGELF
v_gene: TRBV19; abundance: once; j_gene: TRBJ2-1; CDR3aa: ASSNLGAASYNEQF
v_gene: TRBV7-3; abundance: NA; j_gene: TRBJ1-2; CDR3aa: ASSQKMD
v_gene: TRBV27; abundance: once; j_gene: TRBJ2-6; CDR3aa: ASSFNPWGANVLT
v_gene: TRBV28; abundance: NA; j_gene: TRBJ2-1; CDR3aa: ASSPDLFGNEQF
v_gene: TRBV9; abundance: NA; j_gene: TRBJ2-3; CDR3aa: ASSEQGDPDTQY
v_gene: TRBV27; abundance: NA; j_gene: TRBJ2-7; CDR3aa: ASSLQGRYEQY
v_gene: TRBV4-1; abundance: NA; j_gene: TRBJ2-1; CDR3aa: ASSQSPGTGSYEQF
v_gene: TRBV29-1; abundance: NA; j_gene: TRBJ1-1; CDR3aa: SVEDRRQGGFATEAF
v_gene: TRBV10-3; abundance: NA; j_gene: TRBJ1-2; CDR3aa: AISEMTGGDGYT
v_gene: TRBV5-1; abundance: NA; j_gene: TRBJ2-3; CDR3aa: ASSQAQGATDTQY
v_gene: TRBV27; abundance: NA; j_gene: TRBJ2-2; CDR3aa: ASSLSGTANTGELF
v_gene: TRBV9; abundance: NA; j_gene: TRBJ2-1; CDR3aa: ASSVEGEALFNEQF
v_gene: TRBV11-2; abundance: once; j_gene: TRBJ1-4; CDR3aa: ASSLGRRVEKLF
v_gene: TRBV27; abundance: NA; j_gene: TRBJ1-1; CDR3aa: ASSAGTGGTEAF
v_gene: TRBV27; abundance: NA; j_gene: TRBJ2-1; CDR3aa: ASSMDRGGNEQF
v_gene: TRBV27; abundance: NA; j_gene: TRBJ2-1; CDR3aa: ASSPYGYNEQF
v_gene: TRBV7-8; abundance: NA; j_gene: TRBJ2-7; CDR3aa: ASSLRLAGRVYEQY
v_gene: TRBV13; abundance: NA; j_gene: TRBJ2-1; CDR3aa: ASSPASYNEQF
v_gene: TRBV9; abundance: NA; j_gene: TRBJ2-3; CDR3aa: ASSDKREGWLNTQY
v_gene: TRBV19; abundance: NA; j_gene: TRBJ2-5; CDR3aa: ASSSGFSGAGETQY
v_gene: TRBV29-1; abundance: NA; j_gene: TRBJ2-7; CDR3aa: SVERVGQGSPEQY
v_gene: TRBV2; abundance: NA; j_gene: TRBJ2-7; CDR3aa: ASVASRYEQY
v_gene: TRBV15; abundance: NA; j_gene: TRBJ2-3; CDR3aa: ATSRSLTSGSTDTQY
v_gene: TRBV10-3; abundance: NA; j_gene: TRBJ2-7; CDR3aa: AITAGTSYEQY
v_gene: TRBV11-2; abundance: NA; j_gene: TRBJ2-7; CDR3aa: ASGLGLAGTYEQY
v_gene: TRBV7-9; abundance: NA; j_gene: TRBJ1-1; CDR3aa: ASSLDFGPGPEAF
v_gene: TRBV27; abundance: NA; j_gene: TRBJ2-7; CDR3aa: ASSVTPSGTYEQY
v_gene: TRBV27; abundance: NA; j_gene: TRBJ1-5; CDR3aa: ASSLEAGQVNQPQH
v_gene: TRBV4-1; abundance: NA; j_gene: TRBJ1-5; CDR3aa: ASSQPDRVQPQH
v_gene: TRBV27; abundance: NA; j_gene: TRBJ1-1; CDR3aa: ASSLSISLNTEAF
v_gene: TRBV7-2; abundance: NA; j_gene: TRBJ2-7; CDR3aa: ATSGLSYEQY
v_gene: TRBV5-5; abundance: NA; j_gene: TRBJ2-1; CDR3aa: ASSLAVAGGGEQF
v_gene: TRBV27; abundance: NA; j_gene: TRBJ2-1; CDR3aa: ASRMWGGSYNEQF
v_gene: TRBV27; abundance: NA; j_gene: TRBJ1-4; CDR3aa: ASSANSLTGGDFYGGEKLF
v_gene: TRBV9; abundance: NA; j_gene: TRBJ2-3; CDR3aa: ASSAGSTDTQY
v_gene: TRBV28; abundance: NA; j_gene: TRBJ1-2; CDR3aa: ASRAIGGRRGYT
v_gene: TRBV11-2; abundance: NA; j_gene: TRBJ2-2; CDR3aa: ASSSEGLTNTGELF
v_gene: TRBV15; abundance: NA; j_gene: TRBJ1-2; CDR3aa: ATSRDRGSLNYGYT